A single sample gave rise to the 30 T cell receptor beta chains below, sequenced in a study of blood T cell repertoires in COVID-19. Assay: immunoSEQ multiplex PCR; the TCRdb copy retains only in-frame clones and omits some. The profile shows hundreds of thousands of clones, 80% to 85% of them singletons. Sequencing was carried out using PBMCs or T cells enriched from blood (not recorded which). The receptors come from a man aged 35-49 years who had been exposed to COVID-19.

V is TRBV19 and J is TRBJ1-5; the match to TRBD1 covers 7 bases. This CDR3 contains 12 residues. The germline CDR1 and CDR2 sequences are LNHDA and SQIVND (reference sequence). Losses at the gene ends were 10 bases for V and 6 bases for J; bases not matched to a gene: 6. For the CDR3, the DNA is TGTGCCACTAACGCAGGGGGTCAGCCCCAGCATTTT. This codes for CATNAGGQPQHF.

This chain connects TRBV9 to TRBJ1-6, with 8 bases identical to TRBD1. V lost 0 bases to trimming and J lost 9 bases; unmatched junction nucleotides: 2. Germline CDR1 and CDR2: SGDLS and YYNGEE. CDR3 length: 14 amino acids. The CDR3 protein is CASSVDRGSSPLHF. CDR3 DNA sequence: TGTGCCAGCAGCGTAGACAGGGGGTCTTCACCCCTCCACTTT.

The chain uses TRBV10-3 and TRBJ2-7, with 7 bases matching TRBD1. This CDR3 contains 13 residues. Germline CDR1 ENHRY, CDR2 SYGVKD. Trimming cost V 6 bases and J 7 bases; bases outside gene matches: 9. The CDR3 region has the DNA TGTGCCATCAGAGACAGGGAGTCTTGGGAGCAGTACTTC. The encoded protein is CAIRDRESWEQYF.

The chain carries TRBV6-5 and TRBJ2-5, with 7 bases aligning to TRBD1. In germline, CDR1 is MNHEY, CDR2 SVGAGI. The CDR3 totals 12 residues. Trimming took 8 bases from V and 1 from J; bases not matched to a gene: 1. CDR3 in DNA: TGTGCCAGCGGGACAGCCCAAGAGACCCAGTACTTC. This gives the protein CASGTAQETQYF.

This chain uses TRBV6-5 with TRBJ2-7; 10 bases match TRBD1. Germline CDR1 and CDR2: MNHEY and SVGAGI. The CDR3 loop spans 16 amino acids. The V gene end was trimmed by 2 bases and the J gene end by 7 bases; junction bases not matched to a gene: 11. The CDR3, as DNA: TGTGCCAGCAGTTACAAGTGGGACAGGGGCCGGTGGGAGCAGTACTTC. It translates to CASSYKWDRGRWEQYF.

The rearrangement uses TRBV7-9 and TRBJ1-4, with D unclear. The CDR3 has 13 amino acids. V was shortened by 1 base and J by 10 bases, with 10 bases between the two germline ends. Germline V gives CDR1 SEHNR, CDR2 FQNEAQ (reference sequence). The CDR3 nucleotides read TGTGCCAGCAGCTTAGAAGCACGTACAAAACTGTTTTTT. Protein product: CASSLEARTKLFF.

This clone was observed a few times. V gene TRBV5-4 combines with J gene TRBJ2-4, with unresolved D. The germline V and J ends were trimmed by 4 bases and 5 bases, with 13 bases remaining between them. Germline assignment: CDR1 SGHNT and CDR2 YYREEE (reference sequence). The CDR3 contains 14 residues. CDR3 region: CASSVNLGENIQYF. The CDR3 DNA is TGTGCCAGCAGCGTAAATCTAGGCGAAAACATTCAGTACTTC.

The chain is built from TRBV7-8 and TRBJ2-1; 7 bases align to TRBD2. After removal of 7 bases from V and 4 bases from J, the junction contained 10 bases not matched to a gene. Germline V CDR1 and CDR2: SGHVS, FQNEAQ. This CDR3 has 15 residues. The CDR3, as DNA: TGTGCCAGCACCATGGATTCGGGGGGATACAATGAGCAGTTCTTC. Encoded protein: CASTMDSGGYNEQFF.

This rearrangement joins TRBV27 to TRBJ1-5; D possibly corresponds to TRBD1 (6 bases). The CDR3 runs to 14 residues. V lost 2 bases to trimming and J lost 4 bases, with 9 bases between them. Germline V lookup: CDR1 MNHEY, CDR2 SMNVEV (reference sequence). As DNA, the CDR3 is TGTGCCAGCAGTTTAAACAGGGTTAATCAGCCCCAGCATTTT. It yields the protein CASSLNRVNQPQHF.

This clone was found many times. CDR3 region: CASSSGTSGGNEQFF. CDR3 nucleotide sequence: TGTGCCAGCAGCTCGGGGACTAGCGGGGGGAATGAGCAGTTCTTC. V is TRBV7-9 and J is TRBJ2-1, with 15 bases matching TRBD2. Trimming cost V 4 bases and J 7 bases; bases outside gene matches: 2. Germline CDR1 is SEHNR and CDR2 is FQNEAQ (reference sequence). CDR3 length equals 15 residues.

This clone showed up just once. The genes are TRBV4-1 and TRBJ1-2; 10 bases are a match to TRBD1. The germline gives CDR1 MGHRA, CDR2 YSYEKL. J lost 8 bases, V lost 5 bases, and 11 bases had no gene match. The length of the CDR3 is 15 residues. CDR3 in DNA: TGCGCCAGCAGCTTGCTGGGACAGGGGATTTCAGGCTACACCTTC. This gives the protein CASSLLGQGISGYTF.

The chain combines TRBV4-1 with TRBJ2-7; D is possibly TRBD2 (5 bases). Trimming removed 3 bases at V and 2 bases at J, with 8 bases between. CDR3 size: 13 residues. Germline V gene sequence: CDR1 MGHRA, CDR2 YSYEKL. CDR3 loop: CASSHPGTYEQYF. CDR3 nucleotides: TGCGCCAGCAGCCATCCGGGAACCTACGAGCAGTACTTC.

The rearrangement joins TRBV3-1 (or the pseudogene TRBV3-2) to TRBJ2-6; weak D call: TRBD1 (6 bases). The ends were cut back, 5 bases at V and 0 bases at J, with 20 bases in the middle. Per the germline V gene, CDR1 is LGHDT and CDR2 is YNNKEL (reference sequence). The CDR3 extends over 19 amino acids. The CDR3 DNA sequence: TGTGCCAGCAGCTTCCACGGGACAAAGTTGACCTCTGGGGCCAACGTCCTGACTTTC. It encodes CASSFHGTKLTSGANVLTF.

V and J are TRBV10-3 and TRBJ2-3; a possible D gene is TRBD1 (5 bases). CDR1 is ENHRY and CDR2 is SYGVKD in the germline V gene. Trimming pared 8 bases from V and 0 bases from J, leaving 9 bases between. CDR3 length: 13 amino acids. The CDR3 DNA is TGTGCCATCCGTGGACAAAGCACAGATACGCAGTATTTT. Translated: CAIRGQSTDTQYF.

The chain recombines TRBV12-5 with TRBJ2-6, with 7 bases matching TRBD1. With 5 bases clipped from V and 1 base from J, the junction kept 5 bases outside the gene matches. CDR1 and CDR2 from the germline V gene are LGHNT and FRNRAP. The CDR3 has 16 residues. CDR3 nucleotides: TGTGCTAGTGGTCGCGAGACAGGGTCTGGGGCCAACGTCCTGACTTTC. Translating it yields CASGRETGSGANVLTF.

The chain is built from TRBV12-3 or TRBV12-4 and TRBJ2-7; TRBD2 is a possible D gene (5 bases). V lost 6 bases to trimming and J lost 3 bases, with 12 bases between them. CDR3 length equals 13 residues. The CDR3 coding sequence is TGTGCCAGCAGCACCAGCGGAAACTACGAGCAGTACTTC. Protein sequence: CASSTSGNYEQYF.

The chain joins TRBV20-1 to TRBJ1-1; TRBD1 might be the D (6 bases). Per germline, CDR1 DFQATT and CDR2 SNEGSKA (reference sequence). V was clipped by 3 bases and J by 0 bases, with 11 bases between them. The CDR3 is 14 residues long. The CDR3 bases are TGCAGTGCTAGTTCAGGGACAATGAACACTGAAGCTTTCTTT. This codes for CSASSGTMNTEAFF.

This clone was detected only a few times. The gene calls are TRBV18 and TRBJ1-1; 7 bases fit TRBD1. J lost 3 bases, V lost 4 bases, and 8 bases had no gene match. The germline V gene has CDR1 KGHSH and CDR2 LQKENI. This CDR3 has 15 amino acids. The DNA of the CDR3 is TGTGCCAGCTCACAACGAACAGGGGCCGACACTGAAGCTTTCTTT. Protein product: CASSQRTGADTEAFF.

V is TRBV30 and J is TRBJ1-1; D may be TRBD1 (5 bases). Trimming removed 5 bases from V and 1 base from J, with 8 bases in between. Germline V gene sequence: CDR1 GTSNPN, CDR2 SVGIG (reference sequence). There are 12 residues in the CDR3. CDR3 bases: TGTGCCTGGGACACAGGGAACACTGAAGCTTTCTTT. Protein sequence: CAWDTGNTEAFF.

The chain employs TRBV19 and TRBJ1-4; the match to TRBD1 covers 8 bases. Germline CDR1 is LNHDA and CDR2 is SQIVND (reference sequence). The ends lost 5 bases at V and 0 bases at J; junction bases unmatched: 11. The CDR3 covers 18 residues. In nucleotides, the CDR3 is TGTGCCAGTAGTCGGGGCCGGACAGGGACGGCAACTAATGAAAAACTGTTTTTT. It specifies CASSRGRTGTATNEKLFF. Full variable domain (missing parts from reference TRBV19 and TRBJ1-4): DGGITQSPKYLFRKEGQNVTLSCEQNLNHDAMYWYRQDPGQGLRLIYYSQIVNDFQKGDIAEGYSVSREKKESFPLTVTSAQKNPTAFYLCASSRGRTGTATNEKLFFGSGTQLSVL.

The chain uses TRBV10-2 and TRBJ2-5; 15 bases fit TRBD2. The CDR3 runs 17 residues. Per germline, CDR1 WSHSY and CDR2 SAAADI. The trim removed 6 bases at V and 4 bases at J, leaving 9 bases unmatched. The CDR3 DNA sequence: TGCGCCAGCAGGGGGACTAGCGGGAGGTCGGGAACAGAGACCCAGTACTTC. Translated, it gives CASRGTSGRSGTETQYF.

This rearrangement joins TRBV7-8 to TRBJ1-2; D is uncertain. Per the germline V gene, CDR1 is SGHVS and CDR2 is FQNEAQ. The CDR3 extends over 14 amino acids. The germline V and J ends were trimmed by 1 base and 5 bases, with 11 bases remaining between them. CDR3 loop: CASSLGLSAYGYTF. The CDR3 coding sequence is TGTGCCAGCAGCTTAGGGCTCTCCGCTTATGGCTACACCTTC. The variable domain in full, completed from reference TRBV7-8 and TRBJ1-2, reads GAGVSQSPRYKVAKRGQDVALRCDPISGHVSLFWYQQALGQGPEFLTYFQNEAQLDKSGLPSDRFFAERPEGSVSTLKIQRTQQEDSAVYLCASSLGLSAYGYTFGSGTRLTVV.

This clone was observed a single time. The sample carries other DNA sequences with the same CDR3. The gene calls are TRBV9 and TRBJ2-3; possible D gene TRBD1, 5 bases. Germline assignment: CDR1 SGDLS and CDR2 YYNGEE. This CDR3 is built from 14 residues. V was clipped by 0 bases and J by 0 bases, with 5 bases between them. This chain's CDR3 is CASSVGGSTDTQYF. The CDR3 DNA sequence: TGTGCCAGCAGCGTAGGGGGCAGCACAGATACGCAGTATTTT. Drawing the rest from reference TRBV9 and TRBJ2-3, the complete variable domain is DSGVTQTPKHLITATGQRVTLRCSPRSGDLSVYWYQQSLDQGLQFLIQYYNGEERAKGNILERFSAQQFPDLHSELNLSSLELGDSALYFCASSVGGSTDTQYFGPGTRLTVL.

Only one count was recorded for this clone. The chain is built from TRBV15 and TRBJ2-3; D uncertain. Germline lookup yields CDR1 LNHNV and CDR2 YYDKDF (reference sequence). The CDR3 loop spans 13 amino acids. The CDR3 sequence is CGSRGLVTDTQYF. In nucleotides, the CDR3 is TGTGGCTCTAGAGGTTTGGTCACAGATACGCAGTATTTT.

The J gene is TRBJ2-3, the V gene TRBV2; 9 nucleotides line up with TRBD2. Germline values: CDR1 SNHLY, CDR2 FYNNEI. There are 15 residues in the CDR3. V trimming: 2 bases; J trimming: 6 bases; junction bases outside the gene matches: 6. Written as DNA, the CDR3 is TGTGCCAGCAGTGAACTGGGACTAGCCCCCGATACGCAGTATTTT. It specifies CASSELGLAPDTQYF.

The CDR3 nucleotides read TGCAGTGCTAGTGCAGGGCTGAACACTGAAGCTTTCTTT. Translated, it gives CSASAGLNTEAFF. V and J are TRBV20-1 and TRBJ1-1; TRBD1 might be the D (5 bases). Germline V gene sequence: CDR1 DFQATT, CDR2 SNEGSKA (reference sequence). Trimming took 3 bases from V and 0 from J, leaving 8 bases between them. This CDR3 has 13 residues.

V gene TRBV18 combines with J gene TRBJ2-1; D may be TRBD2 (6 bases). V lost 0 bases, J lost 6 bases, and 9 bases lay in between. Per germline, CDR1 KGHSH and CDR2 LQKENI. The length of the CDR3 is 14 residues. The CDR3 region has the DNA TGTGCCAGCTCACCACCAGCGGGTGTCAATGAGCAGTTCTTC. It encodes CASSPPAGVNEQFF.

This chain joins TRBV5-8 and TRBJ2-7, with TRBD2 as a possible D gene (5 bases). The CDR3 sequence is 14 residues long. V gave up 1 base and J gave up 4 bases, with 12 bases separating them. Germline V lookup: CDR1 SGHTS, CDR2 YDEGEE. DNA of the CDR3: TGTGCCAGCAGCTTGCCCGGGATTCCATACGAGCAGTACTTC. Protein product: CASSLPGIPYEQYF.

The chain recombines TRBV7-8 with TRBJ1-1, with 9 bases matching TRBD1. The CDR3 is 15 residues long. Germline V gene data show CDR1 as SGHVS and CDR2 as FQNEAQ. The V and J ends lost 0 bases and 2 bases, in that order; junction bases with no gene match: 1. This chain's CDR3 is CASSLATGGNTEAFF. The CDR3 DNA follows: TGTGCCAGCAGCTTAGCGACAGGGGGAAACACTGAAGCTTTCTTT.

The chain joins TRBV7-3 to TRBJ2-6; the D gene is possibly TRBD1 (6 bases). Germline lookup yields CDR1 SGHTA and CDR2 FQGTGA. V was cut by 6 bases and J by 4 bases, with 10 bases left in between. The CDR3 sequence is 14 residues long. The CDR3 loop reads CASRQGTGANVLTF. The CDR3 region has the DNA TGTGCCAGCAGACAGGGAACCGGGGCCAACGTCCTGACTTTC. The variable domain in full, with the rest retrieved from reference TRBV7-3 and TRBJ2-6, is GAGVSQTPSNKVTEKGKYVELRCDPISGHTALYWYRQSLGQGPEFLIYFQGTGAADDSGLPNDRFFAVRPEGSVSTLKIQRTERGDSAVYLCASRQGTGANVLTFGAGSRLTVL.